These 27 T cell receptor beta chains share one sample of origin, sequenced in a study of blood T cell repertoires in COVID-19. Sequencing was performed with immunoSEQ multiplex PCR; in TCRdb, only in-frame clones are kept and a portion is missing. The profile covers a few hundred thousand clones, with about nine tenths appearing a single time and more than 7% taken by the ten largest. The sequenced sample was PBMCs or T cells enriched from blood (not recorded which). Source of these receptors: a man aged 25 to 40 in a cohort exposed to, infected with or recovered from COVID-19 (not recorded which).

The rearrangement joins TRBV7-9 to TRBJ2-1; 7 bases are a match to TRBD1. CDR1 and CDR2 (germline): SEHNR, FQNEAQ (reference sequence). Losses at the gene ends were 1 base for V and 7 bases for J; bases not matched to a gene: 19. This CDR3 comprises 19 residues. The CDR3 here is CASSLGGWPGDREKNEQFF. In DNA form, the CDR3 reads TGTGCCAGCAGCTTAGGCGGGTGGCCCGGCGACAGGGAAAAAAATGAGCAGTTCTTC.

This clone was counted a few times. V usage is TRBV6-2 or TRBV6-3 and J usage is TRBJ2-7, with 9 positions matching TRBD1. The junction had 14 bases not matched to a gene; V was cut back by 6 bases and J by 5 bases. The CDR3 has 16 residues. CDR1 and CDR2 (germline): MNHEY, SVGEGT. CDR3 sequence: CASSLLVGQGTHEQYF. The CDR3 DNA reads as TGTGCCAGCAGCCTCCTGGTGGGACAGGGTACACACGAGCAGTACTTC.

The rearrangement uses TRBV5-5 and TRBJ2-2; D unclear. This CDR3 spans 13 amino acids. The V and J ends lost 2 bases and 1 base respectively, with 3 bases between them. Germline CDR1 is SGHKS and CDR2 is YYEKEE (reference sequence). The CDR3 reads CASSFGNTGELFF. CDR3 nucleotide sequence: TGTGCCAGCAGCTTCGGGAACACCGGGGAGCTGTTTTTT.

A note on this clone: Other DNA sequences from this sample encode an identical CDR3 as well. The V and J genes are TRBV12-3 or TRBV12-4 and TRBJ1-5, with D unclear. V gave up 3 bases and J gave up 4 bases, with 7 bases separating them. There are 13 residues in the CDR3. The chain's CDR3 is CASSFRENQPQHF. The CDR3 region has the DNA TGTGCCAGCAGTTTCCGGGAAAATCAGCCCCAGCATTTT.

The V call is TRBV5-8, the J call TRBJ1-1; the D gene is possibly TRBD1 (6 bases). The V gene's germline CDR1 is SGHTS and CDR2 YDEGEE. With 4 bases removed from V and 1 base from J, the gap between germline ends came to 17 bases. This CDR3 spans 16 amino acids. CDR3 DNA sequence: TGTGCCAGCAGCCCCGCCGGAAGACAGGCGAACACTGAAGCTTTCTTT. Protein: CASSPAGRQANTEAFF.

This chain connects TRBV3-1 (or the pseudogene TRBV3-2) to TRBJ2-7, with 16 nucleotides matching TRBD2. J was trimmed by 9 bases and V by 1 base; bases with no gene match: 12. CDR1 is LGHDT and CDR2 is YNNKEL in the germline V gene (reference sequence). This CDR3 has 18 residues. The CDR3 sequence: CASSQGDFGTSGREVQYF. As DNA, the CDR3 is TGTGCCAGCAGCCAAGGAGATTTCGGGACTAGCGGGAGGGAAGTGCAGTACTTC.

The genes are TRBV7-9 and TRBJ1-1, with D perhaps TRBD1 (6 bases). Trimming shortened V by 4 bases and J by 1 base, and 13 bases separated the two germline ends. The CDR3 is made up of 15 amino acids. The germline V gene has CDR1 SEHNR and CDR2 FQNEAQ (reference sequence). The CDR3 spells CASSSYRARNTEAFF. The CDR3 DNA reads TGTGCCAGCAGCTCTTACAGGGCTCGGAACACTGAAGCTTTCTTT. The full variable domain, completed using reference TRBV7-9 and TRBJ1-1, is DTGVSQNPRHKITKRGQNVTFRCDPISEHNRLYWYRQTLGQGPEFLTYFQNEAQLEKSRLLSDRFSAERPKGSFSTLEIQRTEQGDSAMYLCASSSYRARNTEAFFGQGTRLTVV.

The V and J genes are TRBV2 and TRBJ2-3; no clear D gene. V was clipped by 6 bases and J by 0 bases, with 13 bases between them. From germline, CDR1 is SNHLY and CDR2 FYNNEI. The CDR3 spans 15 residues. The CDR3 sequence: CASRERSASTDTQYF. CDR3 nucleotide sequence: TGTGCCAGCAGAGAAAGGAGTGCTAGCACAGATACGCAGTATTTT. Based on the CDR3 plus reference TRBV2 and TRBJ2-3, the full variable domain is EPEVTQTPSHQVTQMGQEVILRCVPISNHLYFYWYRQILGQKVEFLVSFYNNEISEKSEIFDDQFSVERPDGSNFTLKIRSTKLEDSAMYFCASRERSASTDTQYFGPGTRLTVL.

V is TRBV15 and J is TRBJ2-7; 13 bases are shared with TRBD2. Germline V gene sequence: CDR1 LNHNV, CDR2 YYDKDF (reference sequence). The CDR3 has 16 amino acids. V dropped 1 base and J dropped 5; count of bases not matched to a gene: 5. The CDR3 loop is CATSRVTLAGGHEQYF. The CDR3 nucleotides are TGTGCCACCAGCAGAGTGACACTAGCGGGAGGGCACGAGCAGTACTTC. Full variable domain (rest looked up from reference TRBV15 and TRBJ2-7): DAMVIQNPRYQVTQFGKPVTLSCSQTLNHNVMYWYQQKSSQAPKLLFHYYDKDFNNEADTPDNFQSRRPNTSFCFLDIRSPGLGDTAMYLCATSRVTLAGGHEQYFGPGTRLTVT.

This chain connects TRBV19 to TRBJ1-2; D possibly corresponds to TRBD1 (5 bases). V was shortened by 6 bases and J by 4 bases, with 12 bases between the two germline ends. The CDR3 consists of 13 residues. CDR1 and CDR2 from the germline V gene are LNHDA and SQIVND (reference sequence). The CDR3 DNA sequence: TGTGCCAGTAGGAAACAGGATTTCTATGGCTACACCTTC. Its protein is CASRKQDFYGYTF.

This clone came up once. J is TRBJ2-3 and V is TRBV27; unclear D gene. The germline V gene has CDR1 MNHEY and CDR2 SMNVEV (reference sequence). The CDR3 extends over 13 amino acids. V was trimmed by 0 bases and J by 3 bases, leaving 4 bases between them. CDR3: CASSLSRTDTQYF. In nucleotides, the CDR3 is TGTGCCAGCAGTTTATCGAGAACAGATACGCAGTATTTT.

The CDR3 is CASRVCWRRRCLLSYNEQFF. In DNA form, the CDR3 reads TGTGCCAGCAGGGTCTGTTGGAGACGGAGGTGCCTTCTCTCCTACAATGAGCAGTTCTTC. This rearrangement joins TRBV2 to TRBJ2-1, with TRBD2 as a possible D gene (5 bases). Trimming took off 6 bases at V and 0 bases at J, with 27 bases between the two ends. This CDR3 is built from 20 residues. Germline loops: CDR1 SNHLY, CDR2 FYNNEI.

This clone turned up a few times. V is TRBV27 and J is TRBJ1-2; 7 nucleotides agree with TRBD1. The ends lost 5 bases at V and 7 bases at J; junction bases unmatched: 7. Germline CDR1 reads MNHEY; CDR2 reads SMNVEV (reference sequence). The CDR3 spans 13 residues. CDR3 residues: CASSTTGVLGYTF. In DNA, the CDR3 is TGTGCCAGCAGTACAACAGGGGTTCTTGGCTACACCTTC.

This clone is a singleton in its sample. The chain has TRBV18 and TRBJ2-7; a possible D gene is TRBD1 (6 bases). The V gene's germline CDR1 is KGHSH and CDR2 LQKENI. The CDR3 sequence is 15 residues long. The ends were cut back, 3 bases at V and 0 bases at J, with 12 bases in the middle. CDR3 residues: CASSPLDSSSYEQYF. The CDR3 DNA reads as TGTGCCAGCTCACCCTTGGACAGTAGCTCCTACGAGCAGTACTTC.

The chain joins TRBV27 to TRBJ1-3; 8 nucleotides agree with TRBD1. Germline V gene lookup returns CDR1 MNHEY and CDR2 SMNVEV (reference sequence). This CDR3 region has 15 residues. V gave up 4 bases and J gave up 3 bases; unmatched junction bases: 5. The CDR3 DNA is TGTGCCAGCAGTTCTCAGGGGGCAGGTGGAAACACCATATATTTT. Its protein is CASSSQGAGGNTIYF.

This sequence joins TRBV5-5 and TRBJ1-4; D gene uncertain. CDR1 is SGHKS and CDR2 is YYEKEE in the germline V gene (reference sequence). The V end lost 4 bases, the J end lost 5 bases, and 12 bases lay between the germline ends. The CDR3 is 14 residues long. CDR3 sequence reads: CASSARQYNEKLFF. CDR3 DNA: TGTGCCAGCAGCGCCCGCCAGTACAATGAAAAACTGTTTTTT.

The chain uses TRBV28 and TRBJ2-6; D perhaps matches TRBD1 (5 bases). Germline loops: CDR1 MDHEN, CDR2 SYDVKM. The V end was cut by 5 bases, the J end by 3 bases, with 17 bases between. CDR3 length equals 17 residues. CDR3 nucleotides: TGTGCCAGCAGTCAAAACCACGTCAGGGATGGGGCCAACGTCCTGACTTTC. It encodes CASSQNHVRDGANVLTF.

V and J are TRBV29-1 and TRBJ2-3; no clear D. V lost 3 bases and J 0 bases, leaving 4 bases between the germline ends. The CDR3 covers 12 residues. Germline lookup yields CDR1 SQVTM and CDR2 ANQGSEA. The chain's CDR3 is CSVDSSTDTQYF. DNA for the CDR3: TGCAGCGTTGACAGTAGCACAGATACGCAGTATTTT.

The chain combines TRBV25-1 with TRBJ2-6; TRBD1 agrees at 8 bases. The V gene's germline CDR1 is MGHDK and CDR2 SYGVNS. Trimming removed 6 bases from V and 1 base from J; junction bases left unmatched: 5. There are 16 residues in the CDR3. CDR3 sequence: CASSWTGKSGANVLTF. The DNA of the CDR3 is TGTGCCAGCAGCTGGACAGGGAAGTCTGGGGCCAACGTCCTGACTTTC.

J is TRBJ2-1 and V is TRBV6-5; D is possibly TRBD2 (6 bases). The CDR3 consists of 15 residues. V was clipped by 7 bases and J by 0 bases, with 13 bases between them. Germline CDR1 MNHEY, CDR2 SVGAGI. CDR3 sequence: CASTARTNSYNEQFF. The CDR3 DNA is TGTGCCAGCACCGCGCGGACTAACTCCTACAATGAGCAGTTCTTC.

The chain links TRBV7-9 to TRBJ1-1, with D possibly TRBD1 on 6 matching bases. CDR1 SEHNR and CDR2 FQNEAQ come from the germline V gene (reference sequence). V lost 1 base and J lost 11, with 23 bases in between. The CDR3 sequence is 16 residues long. The CDR3 DNA sequence: TGTGCCAGCAGCTTAGACGGTTCAGGGGTGGACGGAATGGCTTTCTTT. This gives the protein CASSLDGSGVDGMAFF.

V and J are TRBV7-9 and TRBJ2-5; 11 bases map to TRBD1. The CDR3 has 15 residues. The germline CDR1 and CDR2 sequences are SEHNR and FQNEAQ (reference sequence). V lost 5 bases, J lost 3 bases, and 5 bases stayed unmatched. CDR3 bases: TGTGCCAGCAGCCCGGGACAGGGGGGAAAAGAGACCCAGTACTTC. This codes for CASSPGQGGKETQYF.

V and J are TRBV5-6 and TRBJ2-7; TRBD1 matches 10 bases. Germline values: CDR1 SGHDT, CDR2 YYEEEE. V shed 3 bases and J 5 bases; nucleotides not matched to a gene: 2. The CDR3 is made up of 13 amino acids. CDR3 nucleotide sequence: TGTGCCAGCAGCTACGGGACAGGGGACGAGCAGTACTTC. This encodes CASSYGTGDEQYF.

This chain connects TRBV28 to TRBJ2-4; the D gene is possibly TRBD2 (5 bases). V dropped 2 bases and J dropped 2 bases, with 16 bases sitting between them. CDR1 is MDHEN and CDR2 is SYDVKM in the germline V gene. The CDR3 has 17 amino acids. CDR3 protein: CASSLDSPRRTKNIQYF. CDR3 sequence (DNA): TGTGCCAGCAGTTTAGACTCCCCCCGGAGGACCAAAAACATTCAGTACTTC.

V and J are TRBV7-2 and TRBJ2-1, with TRBD2 matching 11 bases. The CDR3 spans 15 residues. Germline V gene lookup returns CDR1 SGHTA and CDR2 FQGNSA. The V gene end was trimmed by 3 bases and the J gene end by 6 bases; junction bases not matched to a gene: 4. The DNA of the CDR3 is TGTGCCAGCAGCTTCGGGACTAGCGGTTCCAATGAGCAGTTCTTC. Encoded protein: CASSFGTSGSNEQFF.

This clone was counted a single time. The gene calls are TRBV11-2 and TRBJ1-6; D is possibly TRBD1 (5 bases). The CDR3 sequence is 17 residues long. Trimming took off 5 bases at V and 9 bases at J, with 23 bases between the two ends. The V gene's germline CDR1 is SGHAT and CDR2 FQNNGV. DNA of the CDR3: TGTGCCAGCAGCCCCACGAGTCCCCTTTTGGGGCCTTCACCCCTCCACTTT. Protein sequence: CASSPTSPLLGPSPLHF.

V and J are TRBV6-5 and TRBJ1-3; D possibly corresponds to TRBD1 (5 bases). There are 14 residues in the CDR3. In germline, CDR1 is MNHEY, CDR2 SVGAGI. V was pared by 7 bases and J by 0 bases, with 10 bases between. CDR3 coding DNA: TGTGCCAGCAACCAGGGAGGCTCTGGAAACACCATATATTTT. Translation: CASNQGGSGNTIYF.